The text below deals with one T cell receptor (beta chain). Its antigen is as yet unknown. These data are taken from a study of regulatory T cells in long-lasting Graves disease. Whole-study findings and limits: Persistent disease preferred TRBV28, TRBJ1-2 and TRBJ2-5.

The CDR3 runs to 19 residues. Trimming took 1 base from V and 3 from J; bases not matched to a gene: 12. CDR1 is MDHEN and CDR2 is SYDVKM in the germline V gene. Time point meaning: newly diagnosed GD, antithyroid drugs for less than 3 months. RNA extracted from PBMCs served as the sequencing template. Construction of TCR beta libraries relied on iRepertoire HTBI primers and on Arm-PCR targeting CDR3 regions. One entry per CDR3 protein results from TCRdb running MiXCR on the multiplex PCR reads. The sample contains over 200,000 distinct CDR3 sequences, 15% to 20% of which appear only once. The TCR originated in a female donor with Graves disease. J is TRBJ2-1 and V is TRBV28; 10 bases fit TRBD1. Source: peripheral blood mononuclear cells (PBMCs), taken at new diagnosis, from a patient treated with antithyroid drugs. The CDR3 DNA sequence: TGTGCCAGCAGTTTATCTTTGTGGGGGGACAGGGGATACTACAATGAGCAGTTCTTC. This gives the protein CASSLSLWGDRGYYNEQFF.